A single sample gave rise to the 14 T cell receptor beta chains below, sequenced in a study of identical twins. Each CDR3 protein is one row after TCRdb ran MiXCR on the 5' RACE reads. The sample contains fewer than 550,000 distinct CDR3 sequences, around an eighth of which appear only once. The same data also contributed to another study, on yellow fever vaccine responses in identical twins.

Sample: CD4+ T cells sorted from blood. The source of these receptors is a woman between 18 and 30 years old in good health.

The CDR3 is CASSLVRPSGGTDTQYF. The DNA of the CDR3 is TGTGCCAGCAGCTTAGTTCGTCCCAGCGGGGGCACAGATACGCAGTATTTT. This chain links TRBV7-2 with TRBJ2-3; 7 bases align to TRBD2. Unmatched junction bases numbered 8, after V lost 1 base and J lost 1 base. The CDR3 has 17 residues. Germline V gene sequence: CDR1 SGHTA, CDR2 FQGNSA.

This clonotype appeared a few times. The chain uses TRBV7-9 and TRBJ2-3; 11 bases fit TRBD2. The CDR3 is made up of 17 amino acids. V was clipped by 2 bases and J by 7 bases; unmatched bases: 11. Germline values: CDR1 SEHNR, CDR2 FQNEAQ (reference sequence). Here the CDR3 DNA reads TGTGCCAGCAGCTTACCCTCGACTAGCGGGGCCTCAAATACGCAGTATTTT. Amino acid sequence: CASSLPSTSGASNTQYF.

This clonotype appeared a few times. CDR3 loop: CASSYILGGPTYNEQFF. CDR3 coding DNA: TGTGCCAGCAGTTACATTTTAGGGGGGCCAACCTACAATGAGCAGTTCTTC. The chain has TRBV6-2 or TRBV6-3 and TRBJ2-1; either TRBD1 or TRBD2 may supply D (6 bases each). The V gene lost 2 bases and the J gene lost 2 bases, with 16 bases spanning the gap. Per germline, CDR1 MNHEY and CDR2 SVGEGT. This CDR3 is built from 17 residues.

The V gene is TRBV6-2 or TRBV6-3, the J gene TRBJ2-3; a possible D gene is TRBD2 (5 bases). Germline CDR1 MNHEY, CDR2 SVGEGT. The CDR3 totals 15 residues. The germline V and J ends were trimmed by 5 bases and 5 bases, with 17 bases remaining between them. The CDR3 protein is CASSPPRGAGDTQYF. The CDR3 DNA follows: TGTGCCAGCAGTCCCCCCCGAGGTGCGGGAGATACGCAGTATTTT.

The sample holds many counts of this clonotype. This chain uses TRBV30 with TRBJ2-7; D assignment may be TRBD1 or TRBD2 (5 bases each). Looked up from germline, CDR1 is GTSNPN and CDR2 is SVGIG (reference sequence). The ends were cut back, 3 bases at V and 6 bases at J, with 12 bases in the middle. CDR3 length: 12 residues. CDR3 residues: CAWSGALGEQYF. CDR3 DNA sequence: TGTGCCTGGAGCGGGGCGTTGGGCGAGCAGTACTTC.

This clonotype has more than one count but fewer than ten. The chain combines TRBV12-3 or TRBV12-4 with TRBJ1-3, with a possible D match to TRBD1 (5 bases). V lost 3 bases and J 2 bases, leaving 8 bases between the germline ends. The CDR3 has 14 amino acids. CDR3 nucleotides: TGTGCCAGCAGTTTTGGGACGCCTGGAAACACCATATATTTT. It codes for CASSFGTPGNTIYF.

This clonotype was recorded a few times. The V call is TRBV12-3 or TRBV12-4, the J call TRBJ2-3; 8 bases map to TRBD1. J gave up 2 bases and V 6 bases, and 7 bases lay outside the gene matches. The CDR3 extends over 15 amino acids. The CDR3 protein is CASRVGQGTTDTQYF. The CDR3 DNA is TGTGCCAGCAGGGTCGGACAGGGAACCACAGATACGCAGTATTTT.

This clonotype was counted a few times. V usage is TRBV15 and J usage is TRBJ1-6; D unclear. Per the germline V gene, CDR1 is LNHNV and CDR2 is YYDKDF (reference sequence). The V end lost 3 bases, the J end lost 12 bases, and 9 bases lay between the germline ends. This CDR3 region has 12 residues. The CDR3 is CATSRPTLPLHF. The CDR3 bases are TGTGCCACCAGCAGGCCGACACTACCCCTCCACTTT.

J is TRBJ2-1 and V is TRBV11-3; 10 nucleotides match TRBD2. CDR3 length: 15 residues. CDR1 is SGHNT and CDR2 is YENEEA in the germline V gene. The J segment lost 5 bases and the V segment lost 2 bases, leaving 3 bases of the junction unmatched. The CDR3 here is CASSLSGRADNEQFF. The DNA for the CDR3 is TGTGCCAGCAGCTTAAGCGGGAGGGCTGACAATGAGCAGTTCTTC. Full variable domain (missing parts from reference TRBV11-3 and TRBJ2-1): EAGVVQSPRYKIIEKKQPVAFWCNPISGHNTLYWYLQNLGQGPELLIRYENEEAVDDSQLPKDRFSAERLKGVDSTLKIQPAELGDSAVYLCASSLSGRADNEQFFGPGTRLTVL.

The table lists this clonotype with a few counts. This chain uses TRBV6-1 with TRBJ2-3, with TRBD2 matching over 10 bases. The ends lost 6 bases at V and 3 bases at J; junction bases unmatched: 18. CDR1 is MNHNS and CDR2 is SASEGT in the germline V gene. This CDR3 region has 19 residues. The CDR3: CASRRRVSGGVRGTDTQYF. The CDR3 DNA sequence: TGTGCCAGCAGACGACGAGTGAGCGGGGGGGTAAGGGGGACAGATACGCAGTATTTT.

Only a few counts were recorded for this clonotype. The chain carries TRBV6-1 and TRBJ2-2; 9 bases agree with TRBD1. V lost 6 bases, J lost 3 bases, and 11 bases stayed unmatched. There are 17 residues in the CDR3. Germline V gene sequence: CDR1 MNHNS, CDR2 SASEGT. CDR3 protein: CASSQTGGYGHTGELFF. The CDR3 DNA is TGTGCCAGCAGCCAAACAGGGGGCTACGGGCACACCGGGGAGCTGTTTTTT.

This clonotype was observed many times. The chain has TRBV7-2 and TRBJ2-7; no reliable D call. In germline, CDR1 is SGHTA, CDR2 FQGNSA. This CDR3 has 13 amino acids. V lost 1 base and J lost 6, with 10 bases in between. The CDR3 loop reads CASSLGWGSEQYF. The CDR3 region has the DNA TGTGCCAGCAGCTTAGGGTGGGGTTCCGAGCAGTACTTC.

CDR3 protein: CAVEATYEQYF. CDR3 DNA sequence: TGTGCCGTTGAAGCGACATACGAGCAGTACTTC. This sequence joins TRBV7-9 and TRBJ2-7; no firm D call. The CDR3 runs to 11 residues. Germline V CDR1 and CDR2: SEHNR, FQNEAQ (reference sequence). V was clipped by 11 bases and J by 4 bases, with 12 bases between them.

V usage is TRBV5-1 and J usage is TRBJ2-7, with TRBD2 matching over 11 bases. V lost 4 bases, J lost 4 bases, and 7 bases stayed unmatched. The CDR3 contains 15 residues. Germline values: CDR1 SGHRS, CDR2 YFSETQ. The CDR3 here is CASSPGVAGGYEQYF. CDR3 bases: TGCGCCAGCAGCCCCGGGGTAGCGGGGGGGTACGAGCAGTACTTC.